This T cell receptor beta chain was sequenced for a study of control samples from healthy donors and cancer patients. Clones were sequenced by immunoSEQ multiplex PCR, and TCRdb holds only the in-frame ones, with some missing. The sample has roughly 130,000 clones, approximately 94% seen once. Per the germline V gene, CDR1 is MDHEN and CDR2 is SYDVKM. Between the trimmed V and J ends, which lost 2 bases and 10 bases, there was a span of 14 bases. The CDR3 extends over 13 amino acids. The sample comprised PBMCs. The TCR was taken from a man aged 50-60 years with head and neck cancer. J is TRBJ1-1 and V is TRBV28; weak D call: TRBD1 (5 bases). CDR3 amino acids: CASSLTGGERAFF. DNA for the CDR3: TGTGCCAGCAGTTTAACCGGGGGGGAGAGAGCTTTCTTT.